The 14 T cell receptor beta chains listed next were all sequenced from one sample in a study of T cell responses to AZD1222 COVID-19 vaccine. Profiling relied on immunoSEQ multiplex PCR, and the TCRdb table lists in-frame clones only, not all of them. The table has some 86,000 clones, less than 95% seen once. The specimen was peripheral blood, collected 28 days after the second AZD1222 dose. The receptors originated from an adult who received the AZD1222 COVID-19 vaccine.

Only one count was recorded for this clone. The chain employs TRBV27 and TRBJ1-2; weak D call: TRBD1 (6 bases). The CDR3 length is 13 residues. The germline V and J ends were trimmed by 5 bases and 2 bases, with 9 bases remaining between them. The germline V gene has CDR1 MNHEY and CDR2 SMNVEV (reference sequence). For the CDR3, the DNA is TGTGCCAGCAGTCCACAGGGCAACTATGGCTACACCTTC. Encoded protein: CASSPQGNYGYTF.

This CDR3 is CASSGSFGEQYF. CDR3 bases: TGTGCCAGCAGTGGAAGTTTCGGGGAGCAGTACTTC. The V gene is TRBV28, the J gene TRBJ2-7; no clear D. Trimming removed 5 bases at V and 7 bases at J, with 12 bases between. The V gene's germline CDR1 is MDHEN and CDR2 SYDVKM. This CDR3 contains 12 residues.

The chain is built from TRBV25-1 and TRBJ1-2; 9 bases match TRBD1. The V and J ends lost 4 bases and 4 bases, in that order; junction bases with no gene match: 4. CDR3 size: 14 residues. Germline V gene lookup returns CDR1 MGHDK and CDR2 SYGVNS. The CDR3 loop is CASSARDRAYGYTF. The CDR3 DNA follows: TGTGCCAGCAGTGCCAGGGACAGGGCCTATGGCTACACCTTC.

This sequence joins TRBV6-5 and TRBJ2-3, with D perhaps TRBD2 (6 bases). The CDR3 extends over 14 amino acids. Germline-derived CDR1 and CDR2 are MNHEY and SVGAGI. Trimming took 6 bases from V and 0 from J, leaving 10 bases between them. The CDR3 reads CASRRDLSTDTQYF. The CDR3 region has the DNA TGTGCCAGCAGGCGGGACCTCAGCACAGATACGCAGTATTTT.

The chain uses TRBV6-5 and TRBJ2-7; the match to TRBD1 covers 9 bases. This CDR3 has 14 residues. With V trimmed by 5 bases and J by 2 bases, 4 bases remained unmatched. The germline V gene encodes CDR1 MNHEY and CDR2 SVGAGI. For the CDR3, the DNA is TGTGCCAGCAGTCAGACAGGGGGTGCCTACGAGCAGTACTTC. It is translated as CASSQTGGAYEQYF.

The CDR3 loop is CASSLSRLAGSYEQYF. CDR3 nucleotides: TGTGCCAGCAGCTTATCAAGGCTAGCGGGGTCCTACGAGCAGTACTTC. The chain employs TRBV7-2 and TRBJ2-7, with 9 bases that match TRBD2. The V gene end was trimmed by 2 bases and the J gene end by 1 base; junction bases not matched to a gene: 6. This CDR3 is built from 16 residues. Germline lookup yields CDR1 SGHTA and CDR2 FQGNSA.

This sequence joins TRBV28 and TRBJ1-2, with D unresolved. The CDR3 has 15 amino acids. V gave up 5 bases and J gave up 0 bases, with 13 bases separating them. From germline, CDR1 is MDHEN and CDR2 SYDVKM. The CDR3 DNA follows: TGTGCCAGCAGTCCACTCCGGGTCACTAACTATGGCTACACCTTC. Translating it yields CASSPLRVTNYGYTF.

The V and J genes are TRBV19 and TRBJ1-4, with D maybe TRBD1 (5 bases). CDR1 and CDR2 (germline): LNHDA, SQIVND (reference sequence). The CDR3 is 14 amino acids. V dropped 5 bases and J dropped 7 bases, with 14 bases sitting between them. CDR3 DNA: TGTGCCAGTAGTTTCAGGGAACCCGGTGAAAAACTGTTTTTT. It is translated as CASSFREPGEKLFF.

V is TRBV27 and J is TRBJ2-7, with TRBD1 matching 11 bases. After removal of 3 bases from V and 7 bases from J, the junction contained 8 bases not matched to a gene. Germline V gene data show CDR1 as MNHEY and CDR2 as SMNVEV (reference sequence). There are 15 residues in the CDR3. The CDR3 nucleotides are TGTGCCAGCAGTTTGATCGGACAGGGGGCGGCAGAGCAGTACTTC. This gives the protein CASSLIGQGAAEQYF.

This clone has just one count. The V and J genes are TRBV10-1 and TRBJ1-3; 7 positions agree with TRBD1. Germline lookup yields CDR1 WNHNN and CDR2 SYGVQD (reference sequence). The CDR3 runs to 21 residues. V was clipped by 8 bases and J by 0 bases; unmatched bases: 25. The CDR3 sequence: CASGFPGQWMGTGDSGNTIYF. CDR3 in DNA: TGCGCCAGCGGTTTCCCGGGACAGTGGATGGGAACGGGAGACTCTGGAAACACCATATATTTT.

CDR3 sequence: CASSLEAAFNQPQHF. As DNA, the CDR3 is TGTGCCAGCAGCTTAGAGGCAGCCTTCAATCAGCCCCAGCATTTT. The J gene is TRBJ1-5, the V gene TRBV7-2, with D hard to call. CDR3 length: 15 residues. Germline V gives CDR1 SGHTA, CDR2 FQGNSA. Trimming pared 1 base from V and 3 bases from J, leaving 10 bases between.

The count of this clone is one. V is TRBV6-5 and J is TRBJ1-2; 9 bases agree with TRBD1. Germline CDR1 is MNHEY and CDR2 is SVGAGI. This CDR3 is built from 16 residues. Trimming cost V 0 bases and J 5 bases; bases outside gene matches: 7. The CDR3, as DNA: TGTGCCAGCAGTTACTCCCGGGACAGGGAGGGTTATGGCTACACCTTC. Translation gives CASSYSRDREGYGYTF.

This chain links TRBV10-3 with TRBJ1-4, with D maybe TRBD1 (5 bases). The length of the CDR3 is 16 residues. V lost 0 bases to trimming and J lost 5 bases, with 13 bases between them. The germline gives CDR1 ENHRY, CDR2 SYGVKD. The CDR3 DNA reads TGTGCCATCAGTGAGTCGGACGGGGGGAGAAATGAAAAACTGTTTTTT. Residues: CAISESDGGRNEKLFF.

This sequence joins TRBV7-2 and TRBJ1-2; D might be TRBD1 (5 bases). CDR1 and CDR2 from the germline V gene are SGHTA and FQGNSA. Between the trimmed V and J ends, which lost 4 bases and 4 bases, there was a span of 16 bases. The CDR3 length is 15 residues. The CDR3 loop reads CASSSLAWGSYGYTF. In DNA form, the CDR3 reads TGTGCCAGCAGCTCCCTCGCCTGGGGGAGCTATGGCTACACCTTC.